A single sample is the source of the 2 T cell receptor beta chains below, sequenced in a study of metastatic and nonmetastatic thyroid tumors. TCRdb re-called the PCR reads with MiXCR. The sample has about 47,000 clones, under 25% seen once. Every patient underwent thyroid surgery untreated. Specimen: blood. The source of these receptors is a male donor with papillary thyroid cancer or a benign thyroid nodule (not recorded which). Some clones in this sample may be carry-over from other donors' samples.

The chain is built from TRBV9 and TRBJ2-3; D unclear. Germline CDR1 SGDLS, CDR2 YYNGEE. Trimming took 0 bases from V and 0 from J, leaving 11 bases between them. The CDR3 contains 16 residues. The CDR3, as DNA: TGTGCCAGCAGCGTAGCGTGGGGTACTAGCACAGATACGCAGTATTTT. Translating it yields CASSVAWGTSTDTQYF.

This clone was picked up many times. The chain couples TRBV7-9 to TRBJ2-2; D remains ambiguous. CDR1 and CDR2 from the germline V gene are SEHNR and FQNEAQ (reference sequence). The CDR3 totals 14 residues. V dropped 5 bases and J dropped 10 bases, with 17 bases sitting between them. As DNA, the CDR3 is TGTGCCAGCAGCCTGGCATTTGGTTCCGAGGAGCTGTTTTTT. Its translation is CASSLAFGSEELFF. Filled out from reference TRBV7-9 and TRBJ2-2, the complete variable domain reads DTGVSQNPRHKITKRGQNVTFRCDPISEHNRLYWYRQTLGQGPEFLTYFQNEAQLEKSRLLSDRFSAERPKGSFSTLEIQRTEQGDSAMYLCASSLAFGSEELFFGEGSRLTVL.